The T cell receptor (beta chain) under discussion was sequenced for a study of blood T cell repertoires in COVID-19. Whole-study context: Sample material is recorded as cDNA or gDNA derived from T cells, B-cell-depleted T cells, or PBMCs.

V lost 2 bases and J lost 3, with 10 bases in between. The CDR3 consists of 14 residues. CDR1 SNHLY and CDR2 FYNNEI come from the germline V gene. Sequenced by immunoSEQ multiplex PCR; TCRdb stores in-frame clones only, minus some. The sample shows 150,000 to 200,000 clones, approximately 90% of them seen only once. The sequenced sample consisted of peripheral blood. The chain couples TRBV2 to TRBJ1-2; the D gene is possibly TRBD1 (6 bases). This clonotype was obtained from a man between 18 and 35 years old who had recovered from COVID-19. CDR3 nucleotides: TGTGCCAGCAGTGAATCCAGGGGCTACTATGGCTACACCTTC. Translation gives CASSESRGYYGYTF.